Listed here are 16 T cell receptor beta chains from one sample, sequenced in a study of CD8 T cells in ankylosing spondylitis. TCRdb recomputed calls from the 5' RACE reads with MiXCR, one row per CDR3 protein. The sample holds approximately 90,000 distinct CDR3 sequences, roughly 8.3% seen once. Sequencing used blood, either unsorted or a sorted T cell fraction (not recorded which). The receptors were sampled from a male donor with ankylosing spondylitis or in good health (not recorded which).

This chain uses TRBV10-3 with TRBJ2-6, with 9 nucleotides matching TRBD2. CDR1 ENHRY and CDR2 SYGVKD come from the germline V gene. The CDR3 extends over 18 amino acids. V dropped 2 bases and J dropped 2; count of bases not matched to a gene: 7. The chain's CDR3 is CAISEPSGIPPGANVLTF. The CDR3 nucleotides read TGTGCCATCAGTGAGCCTAGCGGGATACCCCCTGGGGCCAACGTCCTGACTTTC.

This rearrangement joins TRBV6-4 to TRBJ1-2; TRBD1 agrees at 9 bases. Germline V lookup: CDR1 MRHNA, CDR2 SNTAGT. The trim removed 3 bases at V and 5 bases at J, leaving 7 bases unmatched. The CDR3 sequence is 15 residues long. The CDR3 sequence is CASSDWTGASYGYTF. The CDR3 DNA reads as TGTGCCAGCAGTGATTGGACAGGGGCTAGTTATGGCTACACCTTC.

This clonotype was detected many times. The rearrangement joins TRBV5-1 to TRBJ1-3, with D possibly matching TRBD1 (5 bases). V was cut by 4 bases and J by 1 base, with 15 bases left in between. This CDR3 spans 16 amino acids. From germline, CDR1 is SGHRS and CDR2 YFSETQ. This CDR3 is CASSLWGRGSGNTIYF. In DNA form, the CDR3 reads TGCGCCAGCAGCCTATGGGGACGTGGGTCTGGAAACACCATATATTTT.

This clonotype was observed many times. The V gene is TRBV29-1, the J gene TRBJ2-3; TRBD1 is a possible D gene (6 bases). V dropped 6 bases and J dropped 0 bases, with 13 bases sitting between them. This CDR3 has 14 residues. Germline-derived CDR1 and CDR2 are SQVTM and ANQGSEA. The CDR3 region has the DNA TGCAGCGTCTCACAGGGATCAAGCACAGATACGCAGTATTTT. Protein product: CSVSQGSSTDTQYF.

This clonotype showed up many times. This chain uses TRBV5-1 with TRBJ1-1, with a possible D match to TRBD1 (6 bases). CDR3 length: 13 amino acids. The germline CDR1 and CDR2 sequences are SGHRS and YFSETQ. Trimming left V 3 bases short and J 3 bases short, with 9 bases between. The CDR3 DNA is TGCGCCAGCAGCTCAACAGGGCACACTGAAGCTTTCTTT. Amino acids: CASSSTGHTEAFF. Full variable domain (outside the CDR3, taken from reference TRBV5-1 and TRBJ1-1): KAGVTQTPRYLIKTRGQQVTLSCSPISGHRSVSWYQQTPGQGLQFLFEYFSETQRNKGNFPGRFSGRQFSNSRSEMNVSTLELGDSALYLCASSSTGHTEAFFGQGTRLTVV.

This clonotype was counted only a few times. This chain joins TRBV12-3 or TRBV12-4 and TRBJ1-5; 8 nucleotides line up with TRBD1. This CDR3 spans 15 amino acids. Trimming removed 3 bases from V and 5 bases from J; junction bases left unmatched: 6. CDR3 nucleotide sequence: TGTGCCAGCAGTTTCCGTCAGGGGGCTTATCAGCCCCAGCATTTT. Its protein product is CASSFRQGAYQPQHF.

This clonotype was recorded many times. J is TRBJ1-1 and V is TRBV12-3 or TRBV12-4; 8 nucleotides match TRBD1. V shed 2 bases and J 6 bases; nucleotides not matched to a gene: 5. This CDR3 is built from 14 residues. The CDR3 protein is CASSLTGQGAEAFF. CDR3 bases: TGTGCCAGCAGTTTAACAGGACAGGGCGCTGAAGCTTTCTTT.

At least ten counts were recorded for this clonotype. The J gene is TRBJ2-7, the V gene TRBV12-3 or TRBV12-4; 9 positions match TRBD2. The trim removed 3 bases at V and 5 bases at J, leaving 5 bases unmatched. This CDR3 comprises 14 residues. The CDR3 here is CASSFLAGVDEQYF. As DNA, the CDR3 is TGTGCCAGCAGTTTCTTAGCGGGAGTGGACGAGCAGTACTTC.

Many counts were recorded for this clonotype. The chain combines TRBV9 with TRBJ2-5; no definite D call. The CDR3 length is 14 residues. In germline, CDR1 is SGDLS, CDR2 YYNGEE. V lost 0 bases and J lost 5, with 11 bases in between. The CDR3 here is CASSVDKEIETQYF. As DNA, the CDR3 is TGTGCCAGCAGCGTAGACAAGGAGATTGAGACCCAGTACTTC.

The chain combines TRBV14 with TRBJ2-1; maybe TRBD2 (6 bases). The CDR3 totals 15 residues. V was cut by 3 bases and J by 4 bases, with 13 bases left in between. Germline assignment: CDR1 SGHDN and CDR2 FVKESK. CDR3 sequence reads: CASSHIGLKYNEQFF. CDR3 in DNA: TGTGCCAGCAGCCATATCGGACTAAAGTACAATGAGCAGTTCTTC.

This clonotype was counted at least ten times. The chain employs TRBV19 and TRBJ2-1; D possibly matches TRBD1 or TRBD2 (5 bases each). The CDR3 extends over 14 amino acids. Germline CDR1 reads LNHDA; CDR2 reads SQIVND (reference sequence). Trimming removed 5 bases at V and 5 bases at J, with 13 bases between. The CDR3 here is CASSLRDVDNEQFF. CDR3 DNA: TGTGCCAGTAGTCTTCGGGACGTAGACAATGAGCAGTTCTTC.

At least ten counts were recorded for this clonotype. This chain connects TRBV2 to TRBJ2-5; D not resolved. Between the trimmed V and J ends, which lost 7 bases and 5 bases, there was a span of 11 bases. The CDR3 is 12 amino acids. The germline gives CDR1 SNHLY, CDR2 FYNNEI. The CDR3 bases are TGTGCCAGCAAGGGTGGGTCGGAGACCCAGTACTTC. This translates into CASKGGSETQYF.

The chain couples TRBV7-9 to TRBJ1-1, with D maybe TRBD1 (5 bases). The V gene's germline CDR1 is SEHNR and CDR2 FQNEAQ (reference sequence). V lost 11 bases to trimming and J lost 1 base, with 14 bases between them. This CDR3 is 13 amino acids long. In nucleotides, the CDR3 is TGTGCCGCCGGGTTTGGGGCGAACACTGAAGCTTTCTTT. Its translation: CAAGFGANTEAFF.

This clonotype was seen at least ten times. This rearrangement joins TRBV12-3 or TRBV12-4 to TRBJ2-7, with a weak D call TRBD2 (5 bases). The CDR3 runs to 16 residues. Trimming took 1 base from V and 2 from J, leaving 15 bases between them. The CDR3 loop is CASSLEFGGHPYEQYF. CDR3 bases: TGTGCCAGCAGTTTAGAGTTTGGAGGTCACCCCTACGAGCAGTACTTC.

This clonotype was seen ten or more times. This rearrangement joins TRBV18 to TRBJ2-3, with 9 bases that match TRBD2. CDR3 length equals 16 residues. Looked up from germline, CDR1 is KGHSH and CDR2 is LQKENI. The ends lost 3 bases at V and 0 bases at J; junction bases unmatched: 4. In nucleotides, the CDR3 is TGTGCCAGCTCACCGATAGCGGGGGCGAGCACAGATACGCAGTATTTT. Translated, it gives CASSPIAGASTDTQYF.

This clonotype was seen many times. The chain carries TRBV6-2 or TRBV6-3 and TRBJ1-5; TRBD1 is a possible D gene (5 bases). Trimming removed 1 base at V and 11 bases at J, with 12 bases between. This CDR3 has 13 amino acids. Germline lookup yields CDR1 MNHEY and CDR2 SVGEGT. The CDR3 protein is CASSYFQGGAQHF. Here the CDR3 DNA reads TGTGCCAGCAGTTACTTTCAGGGAGGAGCCCAGCATTTT.